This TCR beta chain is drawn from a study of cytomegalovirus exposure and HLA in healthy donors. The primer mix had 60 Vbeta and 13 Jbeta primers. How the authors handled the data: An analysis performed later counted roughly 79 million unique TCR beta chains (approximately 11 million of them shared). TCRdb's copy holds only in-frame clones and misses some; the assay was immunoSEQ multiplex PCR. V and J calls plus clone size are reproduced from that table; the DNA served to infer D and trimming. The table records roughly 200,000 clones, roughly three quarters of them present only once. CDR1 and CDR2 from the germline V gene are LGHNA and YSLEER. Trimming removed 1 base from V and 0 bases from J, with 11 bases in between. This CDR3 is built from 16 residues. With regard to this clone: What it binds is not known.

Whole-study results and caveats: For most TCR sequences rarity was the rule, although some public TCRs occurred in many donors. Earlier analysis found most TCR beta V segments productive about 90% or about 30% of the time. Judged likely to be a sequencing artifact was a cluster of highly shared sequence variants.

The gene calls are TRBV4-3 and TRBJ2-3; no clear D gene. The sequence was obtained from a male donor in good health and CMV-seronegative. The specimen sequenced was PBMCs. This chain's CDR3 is CASSQATKASTDTQYF. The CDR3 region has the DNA TGCGCCAGCAGCCAAGCGACAAAAGCTAGCACAGATACGCAGTATTTT.